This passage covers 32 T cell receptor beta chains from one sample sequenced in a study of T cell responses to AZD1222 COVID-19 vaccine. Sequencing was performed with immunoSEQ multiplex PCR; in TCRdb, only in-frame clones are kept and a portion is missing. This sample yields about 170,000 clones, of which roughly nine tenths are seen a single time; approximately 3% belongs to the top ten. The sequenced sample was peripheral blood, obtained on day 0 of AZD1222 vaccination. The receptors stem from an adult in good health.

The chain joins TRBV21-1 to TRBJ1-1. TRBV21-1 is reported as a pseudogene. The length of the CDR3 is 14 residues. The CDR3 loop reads CASSNTGGNTEAFF. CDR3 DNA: TGTGCCAGCAGCAACACGGGGGGGAACACTGAAGCTTTCTTT.

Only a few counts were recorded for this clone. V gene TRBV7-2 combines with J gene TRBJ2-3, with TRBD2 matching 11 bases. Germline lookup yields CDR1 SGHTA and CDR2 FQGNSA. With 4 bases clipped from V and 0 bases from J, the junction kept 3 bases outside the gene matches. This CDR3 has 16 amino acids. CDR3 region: CASSSSGGLSTDTQYF. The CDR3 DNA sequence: TGTGCCAGCAGCTCTAGCGGGGGGCTTAGCACAGATACGCAGTATTTT.

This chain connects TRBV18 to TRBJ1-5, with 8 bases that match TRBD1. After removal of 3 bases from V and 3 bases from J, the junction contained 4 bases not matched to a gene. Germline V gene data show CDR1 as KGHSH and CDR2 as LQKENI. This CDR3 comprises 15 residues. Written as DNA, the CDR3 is TGTGCCAGCTCACCGGGACAGGCGACCAATCAGCCCCAGCATTTT. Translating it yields CASSPGQATNQPQHF.

CDR3 sequence: CASSLRGAGTDTQYF. Written as DNA, the CDR3 is TGTGCCAGCTCACTAAGAGGGGCAGGGACAGATACGCAGTATTTT. The J gene is TRBJ2-3, the V gene TRBV18; D possibly matches TRBD1 or TRBD2 (5 bases each). CDR1 KGHSH and CDR2 LQKENI come from the germline V gene. Trimming removed 4 bases from V and 3 bases from J, with 14 bases in between. The length of the CDR3 is 15 residues.

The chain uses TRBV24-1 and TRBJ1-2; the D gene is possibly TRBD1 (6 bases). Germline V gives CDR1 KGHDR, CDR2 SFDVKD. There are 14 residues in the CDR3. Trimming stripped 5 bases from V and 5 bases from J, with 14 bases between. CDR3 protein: CATSGLWGAYGYTF. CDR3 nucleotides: TGTGCCACCAGTGGACTTTGGGGGGCTTATGGCTACACCTTC.

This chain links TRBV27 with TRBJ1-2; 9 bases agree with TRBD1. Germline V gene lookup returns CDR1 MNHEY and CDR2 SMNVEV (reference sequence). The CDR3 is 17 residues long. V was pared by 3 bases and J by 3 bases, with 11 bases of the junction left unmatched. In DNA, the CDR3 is TGTGCCAGCAGTTTGGAGGATCCCGGGACAGGGTACTATGGCTACACCTTC. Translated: CASSLEDPGTGYYGYTF.

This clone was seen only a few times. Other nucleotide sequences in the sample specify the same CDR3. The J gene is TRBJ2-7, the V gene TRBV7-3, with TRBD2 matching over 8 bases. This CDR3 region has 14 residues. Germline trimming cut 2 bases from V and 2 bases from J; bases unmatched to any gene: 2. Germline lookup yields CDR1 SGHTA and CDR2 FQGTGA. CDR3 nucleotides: TGTGCCAGCAGCTTAGCGGGGGGCCCCTACGAGCAGTACTTC. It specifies CASSLAGGPYEQYF.

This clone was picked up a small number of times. The CDR3 region has the DNA TGTGCCAGCAGCCCTGGACTAGCGGGGGCCAGCACAGATACGCAGTATTTT. It encodes CASSPGLAGASTDTQYF. The chain employs TRBV7-6 and TRBJ2-3; 13 bases match TRBD2. V dropped 5 bases and J dropped 0; count of bases not matched to a gene: 5. Germline CDR1 and CDR2: SGHVS and FNYEAQ. This CDR3 comprises 17 residues.

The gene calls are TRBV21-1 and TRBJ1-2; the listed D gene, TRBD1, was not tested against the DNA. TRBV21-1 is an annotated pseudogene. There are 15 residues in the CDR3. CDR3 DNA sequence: TGTGCCAGCAGCAACGCGGCAGTGGGGCTCGGTGGCTACACCTTC. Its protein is CASSNAAVGLGGYTF.

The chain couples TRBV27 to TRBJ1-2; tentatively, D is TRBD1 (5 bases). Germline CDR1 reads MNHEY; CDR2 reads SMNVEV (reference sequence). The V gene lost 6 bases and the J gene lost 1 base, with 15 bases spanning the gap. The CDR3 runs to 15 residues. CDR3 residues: CASRPSGGDNYGYTF. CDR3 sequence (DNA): TGTGCCAGCAGGCCAAGCGGGGGGGATAACTATGGCTACACCTTC.

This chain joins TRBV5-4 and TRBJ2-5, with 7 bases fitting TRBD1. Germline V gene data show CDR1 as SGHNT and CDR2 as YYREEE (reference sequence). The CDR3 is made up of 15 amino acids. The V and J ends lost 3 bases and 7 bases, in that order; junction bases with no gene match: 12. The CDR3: CASSSSRDSFSTQYF. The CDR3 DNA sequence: TGTGCCAGCAGCTCATCCCGGGACAGTTTCTCGACCCAGTACTTC.

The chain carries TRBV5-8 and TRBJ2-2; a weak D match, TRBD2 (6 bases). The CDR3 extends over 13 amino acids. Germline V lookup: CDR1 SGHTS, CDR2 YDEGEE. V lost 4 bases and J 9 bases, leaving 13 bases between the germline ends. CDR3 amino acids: CASSRATSRELFF. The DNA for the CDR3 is TGTGCCAGCAGCCGAGCGACTAGTAGGGAGCTGTTTTTT.

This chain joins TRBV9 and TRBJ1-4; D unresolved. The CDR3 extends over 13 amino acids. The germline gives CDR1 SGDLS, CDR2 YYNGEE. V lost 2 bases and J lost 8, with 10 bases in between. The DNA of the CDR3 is TGTGCCAGCAGCGTTGGGGTTGGGGAAAAACTGTTTTTT. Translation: CASSVGVGEKLFF.

This CDR3 reads CASSVPRDRGGGELFF. CDR3 DNA sequence: TGTGCCAGCAGCGTTCCTCGGGACAGGGGCGGCGGGGAGCTGTTTTTT. This sequence joins TRBV5-4 and TRBJ2-2; 10 bases are shared with TRBD1. Per germline, CDR1 SGHNT and CDR2 YYREEE (reference sequence). Germline trimming cut 4 bases from V and 7 bases from J; bases unmatched to any gene: 10. This CDR3 contains 16 residues.

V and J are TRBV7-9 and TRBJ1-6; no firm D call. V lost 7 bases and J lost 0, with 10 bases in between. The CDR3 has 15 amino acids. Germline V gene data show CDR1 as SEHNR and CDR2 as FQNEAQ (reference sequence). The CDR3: CASTPSSSYNSPLHF. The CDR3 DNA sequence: TGTGCCAGCACCCCATCAAGCTCCTATAATTCACCCCTCCACTTT.

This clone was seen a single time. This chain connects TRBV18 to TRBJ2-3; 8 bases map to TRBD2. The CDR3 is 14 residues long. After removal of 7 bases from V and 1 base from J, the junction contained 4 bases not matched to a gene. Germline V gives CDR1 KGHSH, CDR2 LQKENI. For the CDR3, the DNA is TGTGCCAGCTTACGGCGGGGGGGCACAGATACGCAGTATTTT. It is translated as CASLRRGGTDTQYF. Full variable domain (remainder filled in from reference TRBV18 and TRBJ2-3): NAGVMQNPRHLVRRRGQEARLRCSPMKGHSHVYWYRQLPEEGLKFMVYLQKENIIDESGMPKERFSAEFPKEGPSILRIQQVVRGDSAAYFCASLRRGGTDTQYFGPGTRLTVL.

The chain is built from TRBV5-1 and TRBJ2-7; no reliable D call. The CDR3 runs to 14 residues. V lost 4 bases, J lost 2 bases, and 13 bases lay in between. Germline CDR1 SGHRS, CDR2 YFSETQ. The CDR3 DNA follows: TGCGCCAGCAGCCAGCGTTTGGGTACCTACGAGCAGTACTTC. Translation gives CASSQRLGTYEQYF.

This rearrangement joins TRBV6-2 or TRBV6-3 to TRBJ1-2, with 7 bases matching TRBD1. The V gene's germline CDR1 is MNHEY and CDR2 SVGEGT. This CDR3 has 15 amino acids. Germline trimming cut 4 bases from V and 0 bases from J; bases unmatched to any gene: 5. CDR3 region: CASSWRQGPNYGYTF. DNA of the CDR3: TGTGCCAGCAGTTGGCGACAGGGCCCTAACTATGGCTACACCTTC.

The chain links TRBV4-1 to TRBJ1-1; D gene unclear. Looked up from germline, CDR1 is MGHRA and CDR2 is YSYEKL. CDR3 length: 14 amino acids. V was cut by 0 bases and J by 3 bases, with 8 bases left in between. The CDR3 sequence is CASSQEDEDTEAFF. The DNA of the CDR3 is TGCGCCAGCAGCCAAGAGGATGAGGACACTGAAGCTTTCTTT.

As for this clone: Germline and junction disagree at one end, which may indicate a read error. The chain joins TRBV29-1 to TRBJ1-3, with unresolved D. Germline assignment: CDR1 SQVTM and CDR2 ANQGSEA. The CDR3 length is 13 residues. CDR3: CSAEQNSGNTIYF. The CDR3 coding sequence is TGCAGCGCTGAACAAAACTCTGGAAACACCATATATTTT.

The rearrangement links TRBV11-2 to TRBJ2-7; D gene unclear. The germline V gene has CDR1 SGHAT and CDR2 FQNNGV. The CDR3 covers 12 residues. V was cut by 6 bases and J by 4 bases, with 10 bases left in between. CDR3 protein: CASSMNTYEQYF. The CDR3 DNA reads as TGTGCCAGCAGTATGAATACGTACGAGCAGTACTTC.

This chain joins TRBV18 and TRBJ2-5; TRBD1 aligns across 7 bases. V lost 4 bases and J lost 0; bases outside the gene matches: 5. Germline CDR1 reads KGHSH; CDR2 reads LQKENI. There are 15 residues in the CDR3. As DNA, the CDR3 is TGTGCCAGCTCACAATCGGGACAGAACCAAGAGACCCAGTACTTC. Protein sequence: CASSQSGQNQETQYF.

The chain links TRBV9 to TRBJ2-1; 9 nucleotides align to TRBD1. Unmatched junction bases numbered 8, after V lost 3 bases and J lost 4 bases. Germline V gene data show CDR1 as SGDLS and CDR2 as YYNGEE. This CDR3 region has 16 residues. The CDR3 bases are TGTGCCAGCAGCGCCACCTGGGGACAGGGTTACAATGAGCAGTTCTTC. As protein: CASSATWGQGYNEQFF.

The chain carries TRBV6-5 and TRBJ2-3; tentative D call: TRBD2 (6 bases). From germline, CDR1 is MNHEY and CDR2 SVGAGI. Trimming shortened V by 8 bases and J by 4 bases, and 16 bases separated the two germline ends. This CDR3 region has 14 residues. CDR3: CASLTLIAADTQYF. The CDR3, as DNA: TGTGCCAGCCTGACACTTATAGCGGCAGATACGCAGTATTTT.

The chain's CDR3 is CASSQESRGRGTNEKLFF. CDR3 DNA: TGCGCCAGCAGCCAAGAGAGCAGGGGGCGGGGGACTAATGAAAAACTGTTTTTT. This rearrangement joins TRBV4-3 to TRBJ1-4, with 8 bases aligning to TRBD1. J lost 2 bases, V lost 0 bases, and 8 bases had no gene match. The germline gives CDR1 LGHNA, CDR2 YSLEER. The CDR3 runs 18 residues.

CDR3 region: CASSVGTGVQETQYF. CDR3 sequence (DNA): TGTGCCAGCAGCGTAGGGACAGGGGTACAAGAGACCCAGTACTTC. The J gene is TRBJ2-5, the V gene TRBV9, with 9 bases identical to TRBD1. The V and J ends lost 0 bases and 2 bases, in that order; junction bases with no gene match: 2. Looked up from germline, CDR1 is SGDLS and CDR2 is YYNGEE. CDR3 length: 15 amino acids.

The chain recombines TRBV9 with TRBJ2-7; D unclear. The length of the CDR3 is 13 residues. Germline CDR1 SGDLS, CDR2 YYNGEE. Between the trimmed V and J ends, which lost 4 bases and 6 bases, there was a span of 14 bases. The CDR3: CASSLRAATEQYF. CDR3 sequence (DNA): TGTGCCAGCAGCTTACGGGCGGCTACCGAGCAGTACTTC.

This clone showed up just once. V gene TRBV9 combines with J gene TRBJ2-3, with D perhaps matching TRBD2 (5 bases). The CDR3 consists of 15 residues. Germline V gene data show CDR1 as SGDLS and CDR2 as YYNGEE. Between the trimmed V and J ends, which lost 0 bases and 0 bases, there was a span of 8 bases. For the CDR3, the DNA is TGTGCCAGCAGCGTAGAGCCGGGAAGCACAGATACGCAGTATTTT. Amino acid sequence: CASSVEPGSTDTQYF.

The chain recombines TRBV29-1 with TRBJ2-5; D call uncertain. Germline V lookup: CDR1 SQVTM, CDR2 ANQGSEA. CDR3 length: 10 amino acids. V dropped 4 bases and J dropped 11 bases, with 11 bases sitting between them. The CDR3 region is CSVVGPLQYF. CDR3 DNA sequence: TGCAGCGTTGTTGGGCCACTTCAGTACTTC. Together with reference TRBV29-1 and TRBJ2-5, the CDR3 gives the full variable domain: SAVISQKPSRDICQRGTSLTIQCQVDSQVTMMFWYRQQPGQSLTLIATANQGSEATYESGFVIDKFPISRPNLTFSTLTVSNMSPEDSSIYLCSVVGPLQYFGPGTRLLVL.

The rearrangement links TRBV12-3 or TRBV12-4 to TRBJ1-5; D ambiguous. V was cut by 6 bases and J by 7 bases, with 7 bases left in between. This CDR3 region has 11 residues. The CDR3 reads CASSMSQPQHF. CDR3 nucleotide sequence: TGTGCCAGCAGCATGAGCCAGCCCCAGCATTTT.

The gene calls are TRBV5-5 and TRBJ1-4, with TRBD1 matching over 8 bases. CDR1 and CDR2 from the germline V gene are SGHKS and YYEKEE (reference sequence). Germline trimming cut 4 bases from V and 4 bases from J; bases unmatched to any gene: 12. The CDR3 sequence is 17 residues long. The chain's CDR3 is CASSRQGQASGNEKLFF. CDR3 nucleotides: TGTGCCAGCAGCCGACAGGGGCAAGCTTCGGGTAATGAAAAACTGTTTTTT. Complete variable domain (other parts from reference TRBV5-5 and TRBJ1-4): DAGVTQSPTHLIKTRGQQVTLRCSPISGHKSVSWYQQVLGQGPQFIFQYYEKEERGRGNFPDRFSARQFPNYSSELNVNALLLGDSALYLCASSRQGQASGNEKLFFGSGTQLSVL.

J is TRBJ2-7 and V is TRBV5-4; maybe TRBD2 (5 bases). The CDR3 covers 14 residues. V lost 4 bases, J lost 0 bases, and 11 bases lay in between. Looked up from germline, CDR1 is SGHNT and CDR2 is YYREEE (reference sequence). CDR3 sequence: CASSPDGLSYEQYF. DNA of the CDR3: TGTGCCAGCAGCCCGGACGGACTCTCCTACGAGCAGTACTTC.